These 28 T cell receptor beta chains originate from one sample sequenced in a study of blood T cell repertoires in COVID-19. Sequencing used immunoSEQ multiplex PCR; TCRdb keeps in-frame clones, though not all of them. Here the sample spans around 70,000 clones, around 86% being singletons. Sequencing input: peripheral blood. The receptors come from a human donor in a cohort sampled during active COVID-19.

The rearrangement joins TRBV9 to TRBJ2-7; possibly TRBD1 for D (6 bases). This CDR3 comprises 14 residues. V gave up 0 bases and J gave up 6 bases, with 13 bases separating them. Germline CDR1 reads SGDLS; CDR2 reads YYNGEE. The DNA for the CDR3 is TGTGCCAGCAGCGTAGCATCCCAGGGGAGCGAGCAGTACTTC. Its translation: CASSVASQGSEQYF.

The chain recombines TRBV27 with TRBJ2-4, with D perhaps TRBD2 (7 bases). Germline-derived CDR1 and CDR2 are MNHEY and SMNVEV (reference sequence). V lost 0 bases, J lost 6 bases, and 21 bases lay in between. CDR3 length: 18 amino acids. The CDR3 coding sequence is TGTGCCAGCAGTTTATCCTGGGGAGGGGGAGCCCTACGAAACATTCAGTACTTC. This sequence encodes CASSLSWGGGALRNIQYF.

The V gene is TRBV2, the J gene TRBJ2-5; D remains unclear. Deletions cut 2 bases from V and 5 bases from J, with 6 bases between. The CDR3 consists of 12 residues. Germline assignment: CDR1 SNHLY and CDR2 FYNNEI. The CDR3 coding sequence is TGTGCCAGCAGTGAAATGAGGGAGACCCAGTACTTC. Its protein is CASSEMRETQYF.

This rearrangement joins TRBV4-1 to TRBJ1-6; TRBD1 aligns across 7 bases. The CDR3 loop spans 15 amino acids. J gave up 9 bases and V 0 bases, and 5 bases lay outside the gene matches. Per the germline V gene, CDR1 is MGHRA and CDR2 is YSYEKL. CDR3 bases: TGCGCCAGCAGCCAAGAAGGGACAGCGATTTCACCCCTCCACTTT. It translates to CASSQEGTAISPLHF.

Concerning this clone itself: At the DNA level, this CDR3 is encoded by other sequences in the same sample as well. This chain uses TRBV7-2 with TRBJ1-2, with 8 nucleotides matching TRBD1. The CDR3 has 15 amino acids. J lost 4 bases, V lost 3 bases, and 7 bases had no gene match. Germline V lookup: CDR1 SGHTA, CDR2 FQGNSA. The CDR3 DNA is TGTGCCAGCAGCTTGGCGGTTACAGGGGGCTATGGCTACACCTTC. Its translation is CASSLAVTGGYGYTF.

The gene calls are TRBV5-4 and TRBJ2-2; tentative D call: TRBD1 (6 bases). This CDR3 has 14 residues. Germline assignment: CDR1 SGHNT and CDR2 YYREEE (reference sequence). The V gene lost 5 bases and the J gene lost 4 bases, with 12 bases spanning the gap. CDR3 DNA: TGTGCCAGCAGTCGTGGGGGCGTCACCGGGGAGCTGTTTTTT. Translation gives CASSRGGVTGELFF.

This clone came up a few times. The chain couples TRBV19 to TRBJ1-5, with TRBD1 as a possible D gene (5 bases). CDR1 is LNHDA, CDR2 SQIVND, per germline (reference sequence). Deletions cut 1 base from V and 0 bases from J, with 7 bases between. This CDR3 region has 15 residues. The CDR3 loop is CASSIGQISNQPQHF. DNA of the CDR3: TGTGCCAGTAGTATAGGACAGATTAGCAATCAGCCCCAGCATTTT.

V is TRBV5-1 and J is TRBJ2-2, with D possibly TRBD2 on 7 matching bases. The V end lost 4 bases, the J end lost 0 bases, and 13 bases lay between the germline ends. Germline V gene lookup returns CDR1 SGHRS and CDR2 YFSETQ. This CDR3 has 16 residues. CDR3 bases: TGCGCCAGCAGCAAGGGGGGGGCCGCGAACACCGGGGAGCTGTTTTTT. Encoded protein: CASSKGGAANTGELFF.

The DNA of the CDR3 is TGTGCCAGCAGCTTAGGGGGCGACACCGGGGAGCTGTTTTTT. It translates to CASSLGGDTGELFF. This sequence joins TRBV9 and TRBJ2-2, with 7 nucleotides matching TRBD1. Germline loops: CDR1 SGDLS, CDR2 YYNGEE. The CDR3 sequence is 14 residues long. Losses at the gene ends were 4 bases for V and 3 bases for J; bases not matched to a gene: 3.

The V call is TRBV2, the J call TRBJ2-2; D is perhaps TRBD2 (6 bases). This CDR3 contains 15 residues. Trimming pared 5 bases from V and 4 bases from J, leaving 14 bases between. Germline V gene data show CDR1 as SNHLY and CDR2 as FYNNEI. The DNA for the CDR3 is TGTGCCAGCAGTATCCAAGGGACTGCCACCGGGGAGCTGTTTTTT. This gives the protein CASSIQGTATGELFF. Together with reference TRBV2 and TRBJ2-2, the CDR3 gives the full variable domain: EPEVTQTPSHQVTQMGQEVILRCVPISNHLYFYWYRQILGQKVEFLVSFYNNEISEKSEIFDDQFSVERPDGSNFTLKIRSTKLEDSAMYFCASSIQGTATGELFFGEGSRLTVL.

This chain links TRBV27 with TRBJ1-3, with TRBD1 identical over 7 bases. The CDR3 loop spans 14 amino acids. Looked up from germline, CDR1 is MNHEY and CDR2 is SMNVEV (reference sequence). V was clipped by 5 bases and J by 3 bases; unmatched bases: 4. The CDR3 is CASSPAGGGNTIYF. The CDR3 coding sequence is TGTGCCAGCAGTCCAGCAGGGGGTGGAAACACCATATATTTT.

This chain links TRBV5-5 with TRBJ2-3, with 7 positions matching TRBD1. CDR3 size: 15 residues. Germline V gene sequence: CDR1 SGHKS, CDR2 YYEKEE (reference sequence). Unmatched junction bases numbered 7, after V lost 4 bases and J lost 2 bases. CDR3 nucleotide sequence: TGTGCCAGCAGCCTCGGGACAGCAAACACAGATACGCAGTATTTT. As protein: CASSLGTANTDTQYF.

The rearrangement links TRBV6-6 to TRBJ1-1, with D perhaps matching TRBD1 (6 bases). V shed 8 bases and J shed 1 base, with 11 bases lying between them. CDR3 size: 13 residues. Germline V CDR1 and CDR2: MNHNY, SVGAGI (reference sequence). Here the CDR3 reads CASVRGSNTEAFF. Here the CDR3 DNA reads TGTGCCAGCGTCAGGGGCTCGAACACTGAAGCTTTCTTT.

The CDR3 reads CASSNRLGTGGSTISPLHF. As DNA, the CDR3 is TGTGCCAGCTCGAATCGTCTGGGGACAGGGGGATCTACAATTTCACCCCTCCACTTT. The V call is TRBV18, the J call TRBJ1-6; 11 nucleotides align to TRBD1. Trimming at V came to 6 bases and at J to 9 bases, leaving 19 bases not matched to a gene. The CDR3 extends over 19 amino acids. CDR1 KGHSH and CDR2 LQKENI come from the germline V gene. Using reference TRBV18 and TRBJ1-6 for the parts outside the CDR3, the full variable domain is NAGVMQNPRHLVRRRGQEARLRCSPMKGHSHVYWYRQLPEEGLKFMVYLQKENIIDESGMPKERFSAEFPKEGPSILRIQQVVRGDSAAYFCASSNRLGTGGSTISPLHFGNGTRLTVT.

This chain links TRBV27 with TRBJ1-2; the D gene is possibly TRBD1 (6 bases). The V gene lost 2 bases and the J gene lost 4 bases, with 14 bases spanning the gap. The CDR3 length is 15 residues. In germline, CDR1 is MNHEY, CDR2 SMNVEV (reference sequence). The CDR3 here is CASSLGGAGLYGYTF. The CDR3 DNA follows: TGTGCCAGCAGTTTAGGGGGGGCCGGTCTCTATGGCTACACCTTC.

CDR3 sequence (DNA): TGCGCCAGCAGCCCGTACAGAGATTATTTCTCTGGGGCCAACGTCCTGACTTTC. It codes for CASSPYRDYFSGANVLTF. The V call is TRBV4-1, the J call TRBJ2-6; D ambiguous. The CDR3 is 18 residues long. Germline V gives CDR1 MGHRA, CDR2 YSYEKL. The V and J ends lost 4 bases and 0 bases respectively, with 16 bases between them.

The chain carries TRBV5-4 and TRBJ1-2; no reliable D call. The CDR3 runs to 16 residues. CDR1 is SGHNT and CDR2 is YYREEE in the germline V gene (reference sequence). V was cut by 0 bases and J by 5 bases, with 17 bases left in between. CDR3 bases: TGTGCCAGCAGCTTGGCGGTCGGGAGTTCAAGATATGGCTACACCTTC. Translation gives CASSLAVGSSRYGYTF.

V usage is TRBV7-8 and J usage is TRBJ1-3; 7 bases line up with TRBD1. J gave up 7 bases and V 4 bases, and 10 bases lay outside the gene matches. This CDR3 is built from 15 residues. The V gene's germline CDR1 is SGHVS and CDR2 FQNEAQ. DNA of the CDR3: TGTGCCAGCAGCTCTTACAGGGGCGTCGGGAACACCATATATTTT. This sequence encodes CASSSYRGVGNTIYF.

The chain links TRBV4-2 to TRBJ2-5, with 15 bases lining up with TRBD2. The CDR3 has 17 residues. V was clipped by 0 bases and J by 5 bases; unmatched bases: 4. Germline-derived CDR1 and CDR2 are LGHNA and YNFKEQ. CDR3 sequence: CASSQDWTSGGAETQYF. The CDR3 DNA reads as TGTGCCAGCAGCCAAGATTGGACTAGCGGGGGGGCGGAGACCCAGTACTTC.

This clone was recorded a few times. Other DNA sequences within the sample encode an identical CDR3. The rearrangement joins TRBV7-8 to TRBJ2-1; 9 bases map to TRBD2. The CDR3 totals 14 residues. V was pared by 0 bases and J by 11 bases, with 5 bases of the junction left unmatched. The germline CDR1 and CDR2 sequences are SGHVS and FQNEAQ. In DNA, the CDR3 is TGTGCCAGCAGCTTAGCGGGGACTAGCCCTCAGCAGTTCTTC. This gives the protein CASSLAGTSPQQFF.

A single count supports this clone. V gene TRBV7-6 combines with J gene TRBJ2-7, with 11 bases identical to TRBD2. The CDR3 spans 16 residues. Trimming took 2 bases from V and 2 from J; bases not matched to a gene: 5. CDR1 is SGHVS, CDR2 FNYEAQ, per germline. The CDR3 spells CASSLLASGGTYEQYF. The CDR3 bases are TGTGCCAGCAGCTTACTGGCTAGCGGGGGGACCTACGAGCAGTACTTC.

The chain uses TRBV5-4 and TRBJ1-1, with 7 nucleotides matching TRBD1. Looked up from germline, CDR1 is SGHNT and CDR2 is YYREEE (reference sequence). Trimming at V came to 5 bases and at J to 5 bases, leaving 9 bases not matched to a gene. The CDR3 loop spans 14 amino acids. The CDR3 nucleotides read TGTGCCAGCAGACCAGACAGGGCGAGGACTGAAGCTTTCTTT. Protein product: CASRPDRARTEAFF.

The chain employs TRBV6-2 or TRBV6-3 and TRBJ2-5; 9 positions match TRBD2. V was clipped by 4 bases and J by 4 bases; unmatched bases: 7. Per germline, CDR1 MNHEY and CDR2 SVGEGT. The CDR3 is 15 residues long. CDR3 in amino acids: CASSLASGEAETQYF. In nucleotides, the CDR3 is TGTGCCAGCAGTTTGGCTAGCGGGGAGGCAGAGACCCAGTACTTC.

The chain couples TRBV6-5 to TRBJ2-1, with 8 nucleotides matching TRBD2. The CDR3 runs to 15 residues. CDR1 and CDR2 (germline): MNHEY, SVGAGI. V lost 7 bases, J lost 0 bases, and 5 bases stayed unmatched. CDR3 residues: CASNVAGSSYNEQFF. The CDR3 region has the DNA TGTGCCAGCAACGTAGCGGGGAGCTCCTACAATGAGCAGTTCTTC.

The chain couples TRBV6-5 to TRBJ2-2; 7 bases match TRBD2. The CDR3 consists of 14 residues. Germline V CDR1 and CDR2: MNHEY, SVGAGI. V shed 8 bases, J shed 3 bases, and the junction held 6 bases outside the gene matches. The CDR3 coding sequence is TGTGCCAGCGCCCCCGGGGGGTACACCGGGGAGCTGTTTTTT. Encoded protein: CASAPGGYTGELFF.

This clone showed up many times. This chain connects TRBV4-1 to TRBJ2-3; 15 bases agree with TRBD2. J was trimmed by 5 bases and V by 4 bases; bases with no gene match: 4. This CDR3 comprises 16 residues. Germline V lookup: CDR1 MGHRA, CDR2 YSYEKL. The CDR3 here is CASSRTSGGAEDTQYF. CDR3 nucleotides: TGCGCCAGCAGCCGGACTAGCGGGGGGGCGGAAGATACGCAGTATTTT.

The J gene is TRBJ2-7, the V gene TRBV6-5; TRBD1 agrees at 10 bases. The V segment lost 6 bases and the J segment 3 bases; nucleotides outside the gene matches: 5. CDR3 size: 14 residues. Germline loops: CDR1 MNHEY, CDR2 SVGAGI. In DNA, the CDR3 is TGTGCCAGCAGGGCGACAGGGGGCTTCTACGAGCAGTACTTC. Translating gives CASRATGGFYEQYF.

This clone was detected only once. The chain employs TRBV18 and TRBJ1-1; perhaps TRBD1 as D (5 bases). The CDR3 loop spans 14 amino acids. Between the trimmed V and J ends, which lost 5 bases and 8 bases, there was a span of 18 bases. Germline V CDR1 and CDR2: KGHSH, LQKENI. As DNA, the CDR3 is TGTGCCAGCTCAGCATCCAGGCAGGGCCGCGAAGCTTTCTTT. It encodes CASSASRQGREAFF. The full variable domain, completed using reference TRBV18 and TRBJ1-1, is NAGVMQNPRHLVRRRGQEARLRCSPMKGHSHVYWYRQLPEEGLKFMVYLQKENIIDESGMPKERFSAEFPKEGPSILRIQQVVRGDSAAYFCASSASRQGREAFFGQGTRLTVV.